This T cell receptor (beta chain) was sequenced during a study of blood T cell repertoires in COVID-19. Study summary: Collection of acute and convalescent COVID-19 samples took place in the United States, Italy and Spain. Sources were T cells, B-cell-depleted T cells, or PBMCs; the material itself was cDNA or gDNA.

This clone was recorded a few times. Authors' processing steps: Reference gene primers were amplified, and this amplification served to estimate nucleated cell counts. Clones were sequenced by immunoSEQ multiplex PCR, and TCRdb holds only the in-frame ones, with some missing. From that table come the V and J calls and clone size; the DNA was used to work out D and trimming. The table shows some 250,000 clones, with 60% to 75% occurring only once. This TCR was sampled from a woman older than 75 with acute or convalescent COVID-19. Input material: peripheral blood.

CDR3 sequence: CASSQDVDTQYF. The CDR3 coding sequence is TGTGCCAGCAGCCAAGACGTGGATACGCAGTATTTT. The rearrangement uses TRBV3-1 (or the pseudogene TRBV3-2) and TRBJ2-3; no firm D call. The CDR3 has 12 residues. V lost 0 bases and J 6 bases, leaving 4 bases between the germline ends. Germline V gives CDR1 LGHDT, CDR2 YNNKEL (reference sequence).